At least ten counts were recorded for the clone carrying this T cell receptor (beta chain). Researchers amplified the TCR beta CDR3 regions from RNA transcripts. An initial round of RT-PCR targeting the TCR CDR3 relied on the HTBI primer set. TCRdb used MiXCR to reprocess the multiplex PCR reads, holding one entry per CDR3 protein. The sample includes roughly 380,000 distinct CDR3 sequences, approximately 20% seen only once; the top ten take 3.5% to 4%. These data are taken from a study of T cells in Graves' hyperthyroidism and ophthalmopathy. V was cut by 5 bases and J by 8 bases, with 24 bases left in between. CDR1 and CDR2 from the germline V gene are LNHNV and YYDKDF (reference sequence). The CDR3 totals 16 residues.

V usage is TRBV15 and J usage is TRBJ1-2, with a tentative D call TRBD1 (6 bases). This receptor was identified in a woman aged 18-29 years with Graves' hyperthyroidism. Sequencing used blood. The CDR3 DNA reads TGTGCCACCAGCCGATCCCTCCGGGAGGGGGGAGAGGGCTACACCTTC. Protein sequence: CATSRSLREGGEGYTF.